Included here is one T cell receptor (beta chain) sequence, with context. The sample belongs to a study of shared clonotypes between healthy human individuals. This CDR3 spans 17 amino acids. The V gene's germline CDR1 is GTSNPN and CDR2 SVGIG (reference sequence). V lost 1 base and J 2 bases, leaving 15 bases between the germline ends. Sequencing was performed on unsorted PBMC DNA using ten immunoSEQ deep assay plates. The method was immunoSEQ multiplex PCR; TCRdb's version includes in-frame clones alone and lacks a portion of them. Among 450,000 to 500,000 clones listed, approximately 78% were seen once. Each of the donors was a healthy adult who was HIV-negative and had not had a recent acute infection or vaccination. Each sample came from a Caucasian adult donor living in Nashville, Tennessee.

Specimen: PBMCs. The rearrangement joins TRBV30 to TRBJ2-6; D call uncertain. The sequence was obtained from a woman aged 40 to 50 in good health. Some clones in this sample may be carry-over from other donors' samples. CDR3 loop: CAWSDWRSATGANVLTF. The CDR3 bases are TGTGCCTGGAGTGACTGGCGGAGTGCCACTGGGGCCAACGTCCTGACTTTC.